This T cell receptor (beta chain) is from a study of T cells in localized non-small cell lung cancer. Assay used: immunoSEQ multiplex PCR; TCRdb lists only in-frame clones, some missing. The sample yields about 52,000 clones, roughly 88% seen once. With regard to this clone: Its specificity is not known.

Study-level results: Uninvolved adjacent lung showed higher T cell clonality than tumor. Only one tumor region went through sequencing, so heterogeneity may still be there. Researchers found a median approximately 55 of the top 100 tumor clones in adjacent lung.

The V gene's germline CDR1 is SGHAT and CDR2 FQNNGV. Trimming removed 1 base from V and 0 bases from J, with 4 bases in between. This CDR3 region has 14 residues. This clonotype originated in a male donor aged 60 or older with stage III squamous cell lung carcinoma. The chain links TRBV11-2 to TRBJ1-5, with D unresolved. The source material was peripheral blood, sampled before any cancer treatment. The CDR3 DNA sequence: TGTGCCAGCAGCTTAGTCGGTAGCAATCAGCCCCAGCATTTT. Encoded protein: CASSLVGSNQPQHF.